Listed below are T cell receptor beta chains from one sample, sequenced in a study of T cell responses to AZD1222 COVID-19 vaccine. Profiling relied on immunoSEQ multiplex PCR, and the TCRdb table lists in-frame clones only, not all of them. The table has nearly 35,000 clones, approximately 78% seen once. The sample here was peripheral blood, taken 28 days after the second AZD1222 dose. These receptors were taken from an adult who received the AZD1222 COVID-19 vaccine. The CDR3 runs from the conserved cysteine through the conserved F or W. The D gene is left open where the match is weak. Only part of the rows carry a size: once, few, many, or a class if the clone is expanded.

CDR3 DNA: TGTGCCAGCAGCTTAGGCACAGTTTATGGCTACACCTTC; CDR3 protein: CASSLGTVYGYTF; clone size: .; J gene: TRBJ1-2; D gene: .; V gene: TRBV11-3
CDR3 DNA: TGTGCCAGCAGCGGCAGATTCTCCTATGGCTACACCTTC; CDR3 protein: CASSGRFSYGYTF; clone size: .; J gene: TRBJ1-2; D gene: .; V gene: TRBV12-3/TRBV12-4
CDR3 DNA: TGTGCCAGCAGACCGGGACAAGAGGCGTGGAACTATGGCTACACCTTC; CDR3 protein: CASRPGQEAWNYGYTF; clone size: .; J gene: TRBJ1-2; D gene: .; V gene: TRBV4-2
CDR3 DNA: TGTGCCAGCAGTTTAGGGGCAAACTACGAGCAGTACTTC; CDR3 protein: CASSLGANYEQYF; clone size: .; J gene: TRBJ2-7; D gene: .; V gene: TRBV27
CDR3 DNA: TGCGCCAGCAGCCTACCAGGTTACACTGAAGCTTTCTTT; CDR3 protein: CASSLPGYTEAFF; clone size: .; J gene: TRBJ1-1; D gene: .; V gene: TRBV10-2
CDR3 DNA: TGCGCCAGCAGATCCCAGGGGGGGAGGGCCGAATCCTATGAGCAGTTCTTC; CDR3 protein: CASRSQGGRAESYEQFF; clone size: .; J gene: TRBJ2-1; D gene: .; V gene: TRBV5-1
CDR3 DNA: TGTGCCAGCAGGGCACACGTTAGCAATCAGCCCCAGCATTTT; CDR3 protein: CASRAHVSNQPQHF; clone size: .; J gene: TRBJ1-5; D gene: .; V gene: TRBV28
CDR3 DNA: TGCGCCAGCAGCGAGGGGACAGGGGGCTTTGGCTATGGCCACACCTTC; CDR3 protein: CASSEGTGGFGYGHTF; clone size: .; J gene: TRBJ1-2; D gene: TRBD1; V gene: TRBV5-1
CDR3 DNA: TGTGCCAGCAGCCAAAGAGAAGGCACTGAAGCTTTCTTT; CDR3 protein: CASSQREGTEAFF; clone size: .; J gene: TRBJ1-1; D gene: .; V gene: TRBV16
CDR3 DNA: TGTGCCAGCGTCCGGGGGAACTATGGCTACACCTTC; CDR3 protein: CASVRGNYGYTF; clone size: .; J gene: TRBJ1-2; D gene: .; V gene: TRBV28
CDR3 DNA: TGTGCCAGCTCACGGGGGGTCCAAGATACGCAGTATTTT; CDR3 protein: CASSRGVQDTQYF; clone size: .; J gene: TRBJ2-3; D gene: TRBD2; V gene: TRBV11-3
CDR3 DNA: TGCAGCGTTGAACAGGGGGATAGCACAGATACGCAGTATTTT; CDR3 protein: CSVEQGDSTDTQYF; clone size: few; J gene: TRBJ2-3; D gene: TRBD1; V gene: TRBV29-1
CDR3 DNA: TGCGCCAGCAGCCTGGACAGGGGACCCTTAGTAGATACGCAGTATTTT; CDR3 protein: CASSLDRGPLVDTQYF; clone size: .; J gene: TRBJ2-3; D gene: TRBD1; V gene: TRBV5-1
CDR3 DNA: TGTGCCAGCAGCCGCGACTACAGGTACGATGGCTACACCTTC; CDR3 protein: CASSRDYRYDGYTF; clone size: .; J gene: TRBJ1-2; D gene: .; V gene: TRBV7-2
CDR3 DNA: TGTGCCAGCTCACCACGGTCGGGGATTGGCTACACCTTC; CDR3 protein: CASSPRSGIGYTF; clone size: .; J gene: TRBJ1-2; D gene: .; V gene: TRBV18
CDR3 DNA: TGCGCCAGCAGCCAGCTGTTGGGACAGTTCTCTGGGGCCAACGTCCTGACTTTC; CDR3 protein: CASSQLLGQFSGANVLTF; clone size: .; J gene: TRBJ2-6; D gene: TRBD1; V gene: TRBV4-3
CDR3 DNA: TGTGCCAGCAGTTGGGGACGGGGTTCTAGCTACACCTTC; CDR3 protein: CASSWGRGSSYTF; clone size: once; J gene: TRBJ1-2; D gene: .; V gene: TRBV27
CDR3 DNA: TGTGCTAGCAGCTCCCATAGGGGGGCGGACACTGAAGCTTTCTTT; CDR3 protein: CASSSHRGADTEAFF; clone size: once; J gene: TRBJ1-1; D gene: .; V gene: TRBV7-7
CDR3 DNA: TGTGCCAGCAGCGACAGACAGGGCGGCCAGACCCAGTACTTC; CDR3 protein: CASSDRQGGQTQYF; clone size: .; J gene: TRBJ2-5; D gene: TRBD1; V gene: TRBV5-4
CDR3 DNA: TGTGCCAGTAGTATAATGGCCAGCTACAATGAGCAGTTCTTC; CDR3 protein: CASSIMASYNEQFF; clone size: .; J gene: TRBJ2-1; D gene: .; V gene: TRBV19
CDR3 DNA: TGCAGTGTATCTGTTCGAAACACCATATATTTT; CDR3 protein: CSVSVRNTIYF; clone size: .; J gene: TRBJ1-3; D gene: .; V gene: TRBV20-1
CDR3 DNA: TGTGCCAGCAGCCAATCGAGGAGTGGGTACTCCTACAATGAGCAGTTCTTC; CDR3 protein: CASSQSRSGYSYNEQFF; clone size: .; J gene: TRBJ2-1; D gene: .; V gene: TRBV16
CDR3 DNA: TGTGCCAGCAGCTTAAGCCCAGGGTATGGCTACACCTTC; CDR3 protein: CASSLSPGYGYTF; clone size: .; J gene: TRBJ1-2; D gene: .; V gene: TRBV11-2
CDR3 DNA: TGTGCCAGCAGCTTAGGTTCGTTGGGGAACACCGGGGAGCTGTTTTTT; CDR3 protein: CASSLGSLGNTGELFF; clone size: few; J gene: TRBJ2-2; D gene: .; V gene: TRBV13
CDR3 DNA: TGTGCCAGCAGCCCACAGGTGGGGGGTACAGATACGCAGTATTTT; CDR3 protein: CASSPQVGGTDTQYF; clone size: .; J gene: TRBJ2-3; D gene: .; V gene: TRBV6-5
CDR3 DNA: TGTGCCAGCAGGCTTACAGGGTATCAGCCCCAGCATTTT; CDR3 protein: CASRLTGYQPQHF; clone size: .; J gene: TRBJ1-5; D gene: .; V gene: TRBV2
CDR3 DNA: TGTGCCAGCAGCTTAGTCTGGGTTTCTGGAAACACCATATATTTT; CDR3 protein: CASSLVWVSGNTIYF; clone size: .; J gene: TRBJ1-3; D gene: .; V gene: TRBV7-9
CDR3 DNA: TGCGCCAGCAGCCAACCACTGGAAACAACTAATGAAAAACTGTTTTTT; CDR3 protein: CASSQPLETTNEKLFF; clone size: .; J gene: TRBJ1-4; D gene: .; V gene: TRBV4-1
CDR3 DNA: TGCGCCAGCACCTATAATCCCAACTCCCCAGATACGCAGTATTTT; CDR3 protein: CASTYNPNSPDTQYF; clone size: .; J gene: TRBJ2-3; D gene: .; V gene: TRBV5-1
CDR3 DNA: TGTGCCAGCAGCTTCCGGACAGGGCCTAACTATGGCTACACCTTC; CDR3 protein: CASSFRTGPNYGYTF; clone size: .; J gene: TRBJ1-2; D gene: TRBD1; V gene: TRBV11-2
CDR3 DNA: TGTGCCAGCTCACGACAGGGGAATCAGCCCCAGCATTTT; CDR3 protein: CASSRQGNQPQHF; clone size: .; J gene: TRBJ1-5; D gene: TRBD1; V gene: TRBV18
CDR3 DNA: TGTGCCAGCAGCTTAGTGAGAGCCAACTATGGCTACACCTTC; CDR3 protein: CASSLVRANYGYTF; clone size: few; J gene: TRBJ1-2; D gene: .; V gene: TRBV7-2
CDR3 DNA: TGTGCCAGCAGCCCGAGGGGGGGGCTAAGCACAGATACGCAGTATTTT; CDR3 protein: CASSPRGGLSTDTQYF; clone size: .; J gene: TRBJ2-3; D gene: .; V gene: TRBV7-2
CDR3 DNA: TGTGCCAGCAGGCAAGCGGGGCGCACAGATACGCAGTATTTT; CDR3 protein: CASRQAGRTDTQYF; clone size: .; J gene: TRBJ2-3; D gene: TRBD2; V gene: TRBV7-2
CDR3 DNA: TGTGCCAGCAAATCCTCCGGGGGCGAGGGCTACACCTTC; CDR3 protein: CASKSSGGEGYTF; clone size: few; J gene: TRBJ1-2; D gene: .; V gene: TRBV7-9
CDR3 DNA: TGTGCCAGCAGCTTTTCCCCGACAGAGGGCTATGGCTACACCTTC; CDR3 protein: CASSFSPTEGYGYTF; clone size: .; J gene: TRBJ1-2; D gene: .; V gene: TRBV5-5
CDR3 DNA: TGCGCCAGCAGCCTTTTCGTGGATCAGCCCCAGCATTTT; CDR3 protein: CASSLFVDQPQHF; clone size: .; J gene: TRBJ1-5; D gene: .; V gene: TRBV5-1
CDR3 DNA: TGTGCCACCAGTGACTCAGGAGGCAATCAGCCCCAGCATTTT; CDR3 protein: CATSDSGGNQPQHF; clone size: once; J gene: TRBJ1-5; D gene: .; V gene: TRBV24-1